This T cell receptor (beta chain) was observed in a study of OX40 agonist ivuxolimab in advanced cancers. This CDR3 region has 13 residues. Germline CDR1 is SGHTA and CDR2 is FQGTGA. V lost 4 bases and J 2 bases, leaving 7 bases between the germline ends. Produced via immunoSEQ multiplex PCR; TCRdb's table is partial and in-frame only. The sample has 96,000 or so clones; about four fifths are singletons. Samples were taken at baseline and on day 1 of cycles 4 and 7. This clonotype was sampled from an adult with an advanced solid tumor such as melanoma, head and neck, liver or kidney cancer. Specimen: CD4+ or CD8+ T cells sorted from blood, collected in a trial of the OX40 agonist ivuxolimab. The chain uses TRBV7-3 and TRBJ2-3; D unclear. The CDR3 reads CASSSGITDTQYF. For the CDR3, the DNA is TGTGCCAGCAGCTCTGGGATCACAGATACGCAGTATTTT.